This T cell receptor (beta chain) was observed in a study of T cell responses to AZD1222 COVID-19 vaccine. Study findings and constraints: At 160-218 and 743-854, vaccine-associated CD4 TCRs were dominant, and they spanned spike. Among the donors, most were white British and more were female, and clonal diversity was possibly underestimated.

Germline CDR1 and CDR2: SGHTA and FQGNSA. The CDR3 consists of 16 residues. V shed 1 base and J shed 2 bases, with 12 bases lying between them. Method: immunoSEQ multiplex PCR; TCRdb's copy keeps in-frame clones and lacks some. The sample has about 81,000 clones, 70% to 90% seen once. In the case of this clone: Its target is not known.

The starting material was peripheral blood, obtained 28 days after the second AZD1222 dose. The chain recombines TRBV7-2 with TRBJ1-5; D is unresolved. The sequence came from an adult who received the AZD1222 COVID-19 vaccine. The CDR3 coding sequence is TGTGCCAGCAGCTTAGGAGAAGGCCGGGGCAATCAGCCCCAGCATTTT. It yields the protein CASSLGEGRGNQPQHF.